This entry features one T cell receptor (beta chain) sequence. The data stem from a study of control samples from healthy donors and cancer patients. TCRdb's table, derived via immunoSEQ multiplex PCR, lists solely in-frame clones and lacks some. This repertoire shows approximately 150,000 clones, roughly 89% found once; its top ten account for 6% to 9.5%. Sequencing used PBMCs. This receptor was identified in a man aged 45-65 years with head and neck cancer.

The CDR3 reads CASSSLAGPLTGELFF. CDR3 sequence (DNA): TGTGCCAGCAGCTCTCTCGCGGGACCCCTCACCGGGGAGCTGTTTTTT. The chain has TRBV7-9 and TRBJ2-2; D is perhaps TRBD2 (6 bases). The ends were cut back, 4 bases at V and 4 bases at J, with 16 bases in the middle. This CDR3 has 16 residues. Germline CDR1 SEHNR, CDR2 FQNEAQ (reference sequence).